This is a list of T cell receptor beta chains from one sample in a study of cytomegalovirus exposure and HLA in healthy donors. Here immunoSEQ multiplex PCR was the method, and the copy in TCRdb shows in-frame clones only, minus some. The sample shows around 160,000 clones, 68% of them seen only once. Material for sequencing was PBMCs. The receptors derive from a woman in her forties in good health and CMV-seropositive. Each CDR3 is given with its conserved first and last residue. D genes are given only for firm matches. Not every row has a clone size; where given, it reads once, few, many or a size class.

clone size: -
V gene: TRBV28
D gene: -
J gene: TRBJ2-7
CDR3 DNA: TGTGCCAGCAAAAAAGGAGGGGGCGGGCTCTACGAGCAGTACTTC
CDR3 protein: CASKKGGGGLYEQYF

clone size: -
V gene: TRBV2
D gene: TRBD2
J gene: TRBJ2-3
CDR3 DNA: TGTGCCAGCAGGGGGATAGCGGGAATCACAGATACGCAGTATTTT
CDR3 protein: CASRGIAGITDTQYF

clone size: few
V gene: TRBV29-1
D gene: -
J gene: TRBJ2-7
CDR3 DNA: TGCAGCGTTGGAGGGAGGAATTCCTACGAGCAGTACTTC
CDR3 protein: CSVGGRNSYEQYF

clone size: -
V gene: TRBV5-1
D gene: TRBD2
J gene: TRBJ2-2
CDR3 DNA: TGCGCCAGCAGCTTCCTAGCGGGGGGCCTGGGCACCGGGGAGCTGTTTTTT
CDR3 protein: CASSFLAGGLGTGELFF

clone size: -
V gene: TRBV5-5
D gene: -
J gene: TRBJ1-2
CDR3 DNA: TGTGCCAGCAGCACGGCACGACAGGAGGTAGCTATTGGCTACACCTTC
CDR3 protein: CASSTARQEVAIGYTF

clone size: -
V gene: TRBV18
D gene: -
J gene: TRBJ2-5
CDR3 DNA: TGTGCCAGCTCACCCACCGAAAACCACCGGGGGAGTGGGGGAGAGACCCAGTACTTC
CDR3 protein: CASSPTENHRGSGGETQYF

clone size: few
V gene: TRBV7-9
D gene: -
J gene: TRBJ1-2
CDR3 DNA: TGTGCCAGCAGCTTAGAGTTGGGCAGTCCAAAGGGGGGCTACACCTTC
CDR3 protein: CASSLELGSPKGGYTF

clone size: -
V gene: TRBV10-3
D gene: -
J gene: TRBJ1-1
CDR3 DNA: TGTGCCATCAGTGGTAGGGAGGGCGAAGCTTTCTTT
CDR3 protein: CAISGREGEAFF

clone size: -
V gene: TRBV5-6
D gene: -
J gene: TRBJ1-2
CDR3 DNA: TGTGCCAGCAGCTTGATCGACAGGTCTTACCCCTTC
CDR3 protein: CASSLIDRSYPF

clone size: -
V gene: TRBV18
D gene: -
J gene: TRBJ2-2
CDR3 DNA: TGTGCCAGCTCACCGGCTTGGAACACCGGGGAGCTGTTTTTT
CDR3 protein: CASSPAWNTGELFF

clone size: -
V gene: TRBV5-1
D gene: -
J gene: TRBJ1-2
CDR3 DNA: TGCGCCAGCAGCTTTGAGGAAAACTATGGCTACACCTTC
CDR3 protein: CASSFEENYGYTF

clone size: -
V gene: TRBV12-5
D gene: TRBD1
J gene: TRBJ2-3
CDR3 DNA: TGTGCTAGCCGGGACAGAAGCACAGATACGCAGTATTTT
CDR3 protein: CASRDRSTDTQYF

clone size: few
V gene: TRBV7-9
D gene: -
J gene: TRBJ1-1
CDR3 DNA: TGTGCCAGCACTACAACCGGGACAAAGGGGACTGAAGCTTTCTTT
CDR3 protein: CASTTTGTKGTEAFF

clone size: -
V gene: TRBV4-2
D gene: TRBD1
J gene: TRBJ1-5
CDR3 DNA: TGTGCCAGCAGCCAAGAGGGTCGTTGGCAGGGGGGTCAGCCCCAGCATTTT
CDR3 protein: CASSQEGRWQGGQPQHF

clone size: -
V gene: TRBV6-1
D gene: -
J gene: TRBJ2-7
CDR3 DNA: TGTGCCAGCAGCCCCCCGGTAAACGAGCAGTACTTC
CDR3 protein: CASSPPVNEQYF

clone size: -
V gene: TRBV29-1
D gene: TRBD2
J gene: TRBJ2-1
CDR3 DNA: TGCAGCGGGGGGACTAGCGCGGTTTACAATGAGCAGTTCTTC
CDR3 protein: CSGGTSAVYNEQFF

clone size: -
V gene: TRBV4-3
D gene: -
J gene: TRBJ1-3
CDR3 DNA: TGCGCCAGCAGCCAAGTTGGGGGGGCGGCTGGAAACACCATATATTTT
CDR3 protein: CASSQVGGAAGNTIYF

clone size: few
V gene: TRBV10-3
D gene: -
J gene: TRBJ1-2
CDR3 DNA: TGTGCCATCAGTGTCAACTCCTATGGCTACACCTTC
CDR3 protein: CAISVNSYGYTF

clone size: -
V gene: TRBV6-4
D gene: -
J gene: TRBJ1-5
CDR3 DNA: TGTGCCAGCAGTGAGTCGGACACTAATCAGCCCCAGCATTTT
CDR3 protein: CASSESDTNQPQHF

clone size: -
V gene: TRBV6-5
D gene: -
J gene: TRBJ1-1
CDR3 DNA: TGTGCCAGCAGACCCCCTTCAGGCCCCTCCACTGAAGCTTTCTTT
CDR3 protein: CASRPPSGPSTEAFF

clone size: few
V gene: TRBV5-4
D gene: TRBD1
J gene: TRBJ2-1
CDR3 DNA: TGTGCCAGCAGCGCTCCAGGGGGCCATTACAATGAGCAGTTCTTC
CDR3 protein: CASSAPGGHYNEQFF

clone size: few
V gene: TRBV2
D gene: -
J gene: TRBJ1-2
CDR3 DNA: TGTGCCAGCAGTGAAGTAATCTATGGCTACACCTTC
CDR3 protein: CASSEVIYGYTF

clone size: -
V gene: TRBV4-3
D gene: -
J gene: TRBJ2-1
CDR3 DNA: TGCGCCAGCAGCCAAGATCCGGCAGGTATAGGATATGAGCAGTTCTTC
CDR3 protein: CASSQDPAGIGYEQFF

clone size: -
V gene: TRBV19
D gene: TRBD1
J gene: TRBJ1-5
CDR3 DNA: TGTGCCATAGCAACAGGGGTAGGTCAGCCCCAGCATTTT
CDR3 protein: CAIATGVGQPQHF

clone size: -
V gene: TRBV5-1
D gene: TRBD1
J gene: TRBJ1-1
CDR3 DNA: TGCGCCAGCAGCTGGGACAGTGAGGGACTTGAAGCTTTCTTT
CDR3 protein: CASSWDSEGLEAFF

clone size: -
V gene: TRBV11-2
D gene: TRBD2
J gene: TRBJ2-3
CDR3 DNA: TGTGCCAGCAGCTTAGCTCAGCCCGGACTAGCGGGGGCCATGGCTACGCAGTATTTT
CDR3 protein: CASSLAQPGLAGAMATQYF

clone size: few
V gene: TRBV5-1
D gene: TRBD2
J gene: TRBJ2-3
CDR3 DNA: TGCGCCAGCAGCGTACCGGGACTAGGGGGCACAGATACGCAGTATTTT
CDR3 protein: CASSVPGLGGTDTQYF

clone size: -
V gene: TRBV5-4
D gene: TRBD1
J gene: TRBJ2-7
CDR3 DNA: TGTGCCAGCAGCAGACAGGGGAAGTGGGAGCAGTACTTC
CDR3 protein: CASSRQGKWEQYF

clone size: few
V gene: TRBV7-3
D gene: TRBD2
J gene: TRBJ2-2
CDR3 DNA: TGTGCCAGCAGCGTGGGACTAGCGGGACCAACCGGGGAGCTGTTTTTT
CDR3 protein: CASSVGLAGPTGELFF

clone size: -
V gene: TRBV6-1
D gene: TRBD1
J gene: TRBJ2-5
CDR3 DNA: TGTGCCAGCAGTGCTCGGACAGGGGACCAAGAGACCCAGTACTTC
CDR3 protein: CASSARTGDQETQYF

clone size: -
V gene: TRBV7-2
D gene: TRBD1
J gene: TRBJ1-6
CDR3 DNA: TGTGCCAGCAGCTCCCGCAGGGGGGATTCACCCCTCCACTTT
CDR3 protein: CASSSRRGDSPLHF

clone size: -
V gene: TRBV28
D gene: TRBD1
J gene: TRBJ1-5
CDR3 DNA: TGTGCCAGCAGTTTTTCCGGGACAGGGGGCTCGATAGGGGATCAGCCCCAGCATTTT
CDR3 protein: CASSFSGTGGSIGDQPQHF

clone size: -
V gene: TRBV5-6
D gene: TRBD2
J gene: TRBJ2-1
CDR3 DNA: TGTGCCAGCAGCTTCCCCAGCGGGGGAGACAATGAGCAGTTCTTC
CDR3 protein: CASSFPSGGDNEQFF

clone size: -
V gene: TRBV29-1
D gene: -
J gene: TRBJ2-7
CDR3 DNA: TGCAGCGTTGTGTCAGGGGATACCTACGAGCAGTACTTC
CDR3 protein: CSVVSGDTYEQYF

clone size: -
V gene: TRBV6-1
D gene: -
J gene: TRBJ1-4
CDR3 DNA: TGTGCCAGCAGTGAAGGGCCCCCCAGAACTAATGAAAAACTGTTTTTT
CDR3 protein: CASSEGPPRTNEKLFF

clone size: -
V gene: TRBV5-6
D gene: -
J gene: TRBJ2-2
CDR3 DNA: TGTGCCAGCAGCTTGAAACAGACGAACACCGGGGAGCTGTTTTTT
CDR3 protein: CASSLKQTNTGELFF

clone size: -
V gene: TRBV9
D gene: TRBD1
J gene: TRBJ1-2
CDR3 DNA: TGTGCCAGCAGCGTAGGTTTAGGAGGGGGCGGCTACCCCTTC
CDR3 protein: CASSVGLGGGGYPF

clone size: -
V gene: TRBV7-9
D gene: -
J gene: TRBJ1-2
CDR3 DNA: TGTGCCAGCAGGGGGCTGGGCGACGGCTACACCTTC
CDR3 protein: CASRGLGDGYTF

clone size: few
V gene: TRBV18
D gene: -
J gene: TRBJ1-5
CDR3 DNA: TGTGCCAGCTCGAGCCAGGGAAGGGATCAGCCCCAGCATTTT
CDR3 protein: CASSSQGRDQPQHF

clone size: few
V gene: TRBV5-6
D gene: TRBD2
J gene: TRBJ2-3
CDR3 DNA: TGTGCCAGCAGCCCGCCCCCCGGGACTAGCGGGAGTTTCGTGGATACGCAGTATTTT
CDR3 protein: CASSPPPGTSGSFVDTQYF

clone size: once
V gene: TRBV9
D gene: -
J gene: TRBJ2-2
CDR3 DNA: TGTGCCAGCAGCACCGGGACTTTCTCCGGGGAGCTGTTTTTT
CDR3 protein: CASSTGTFSGELFF